One sample yielded the 4 T cell receptor beta chains listed below, sequenced in a study of T cells in tuberculosis. The protocol was immunoSEQ multiplex PCR, while the TCRdb copy is restricted to in-frame clones and leaves out a portion. The table records about 36,000 clones, nearly 95% of them present only once. What was sequenced was PBMCs. These receptors were collected from a donor aged 10 to 29 with latent tuberculosis or without tuberculosis infection.

The chain links TRBV11-3 to TRBJ2-3; TRBD2 is a possible D gene (5 bases). The V gene lost 1 base and the J gene lost 7 bases, with 9 bases spanning the gap. The germline CDR1 and CDR2 sequences are SGHNT and YENEEA. The CDR3 is 13 residues long. CDR3 in amino acids: CASSLASGNTQYF. The CDR3 coding sequence is TGTGCCAGCAGCTTAGCTTCGGGAAATACGCAGTATTTT.

This clone was recorded once. The rearrangement uses TRBV14 and TRBJ2-7; 9 bases agree with TRBD1. CDR3 length: 15 residues. Germline V CDR1 and CDR2: SGHDN, FVKESK. V gave up 2 bases and J gave up 5 bases; unmatched junction bases: 7. CDR3 in amino acids: CASSQPGTGFHEQYF. The CDR3 DNA reads as TGTGCCAGCAGCCAACCCGGGACAGGGTTCCACGAGCAGTACTTC.

The chain joins TRBV15 to TRBJ2-7; maybe TRBD1 (6 bases). The CDR3 sequence is 14 residues long. Trimming removed 1 base at V and 3 bases at J, with 10 bases between. Germline CDR1 and CDR2: LNHNV and YYDKDF (reference sequence). CDR3 in DNA: TGTGCCACCAGCAGAGGACAGGTTCTCTACGAGCAGTACTTC. This sequence encodes CATSRGQVLYEQYF.

This sequence joins TRBV9 and TRBJ1-1; D may be TRBD1 (6 bases). The germline CDR1 and CDR2 sequences are SGDLS and YYNGEE. The ends were cut back, 3 bases at V and 3 bases at J, with 18 bases in the middle. The CDR3 is made up of 16 amino acids. CDR3 in amino acids: CASSAQAGGMYTEAFF. CDR3 nucleotide sequence: TGTGCCAGCAGCGCCCAGGCGGGGGGCATGTACACTGAAGCTTTCTTT.